Presented here are 6 T cell receptor beta chains from one specimen sequenced in a study of glioma-infiltrating T cells. Amplification of TCR alpha and beta CDR3 regions from RNA used iRepertoire nested multiplex PCR. From the multiplex PCR reads, TCRdb called clonotypes with MiXCR, one entry per CDR3 protein. The sample holds 150,000 to 200,000 distinct CDR3 sequences; around 40% are singletons and the top ten take roughly 5.5%. Sequenced: glioma tissue, nonneoplastic brain tissue, or PBMCs (not recorded which). These receptors all stem from a human donor with low-grade glioma or glioblastoma, undergoing nonglioma brain surgery, or in good health (not recorded which).

Worth noting for this clonotype: This may be a read error: a much more frequent sequence differs by one nucleotide. The chain employs TRBV28 and TRBJ2-7; maybe TRBD1 (5 bases). Deletions cut 5 bases from V and 0 bases from J, with 14 bases between. The CDR3 is 15 residues long. Germline loops: CDR1 MDHEN, CDR2 SYDVKM. The CDR3: CASSRESDSSYEQYF. Here the CDR3 DNA reads TGTGCCAGCAGTAGGGAAAGCGACAGCTCCTACGAGCAGTACTTC. Complete variable domain (other parts from reference TRBV28 and TRBJ2-7): DVKVTQSSRYLVKRTGEKVFLECVQDMDHENMFWYRQDPGLGLRLIYFSYDVKMKEKGDIPEGYSVSREKKERFSLILESASTNQTSMYLCASSRESDSSYEQYFGPGTRLTVT.

This clonotype qualifies as medium-sized. V is TRBV6-1 and J is TRBJ1-1; possible D gene TRBD1, 6 bases. Germline lookup yields CDR1 MNHNS and CDR2 SASEGT. Trimming stripped 6 bases from V and 4 bases from J, with 18 bases between. This CDR3 is built from 15 residues. DNA of the CDR3: TGTGCCAGCAGCCTACCCCTGGGGGCTGGCACTGAAGCTTTCTTT. Residues: CASSLPLGAGTEAFF.

This clonotype was counted ten times or more. The genes are TRBV27 and TRBJ2-7; TRBD2 is a possible D gene (5 bases). The germline gives CDR1 MNHEY, CDR2 SMNVEV (reference sequence). The CDR3 has 12 residues. Deletions cut 6 bases from V and 9 bases from J, with 15 bases between. The CDR3 nucleotides are TGTGCCAGCAGCCCCCTTCGGGGTGTGCAGTACTTC. Translation gives CASSPLRGVQYF.

The sample holds many counts of this clonotype. The DNA is omitted, as the CDR3 cannot be located on it reliably, and the CDR3 follows TCRdb's listing. V usage is TRBV28 and J usage is TRBJ2-7. From its first to its last residue, the CDR3 has 12 amino acids. CDR1 and CDR2 (germline): MDHEN, SYDVKM. CDR3 region: CASSLRRAEQYF.

This clonotype was detected ten times or more. The V and J genes are TRBV20-1 and TRBJ2-1, with D perhaps TRBD2 (5 bases). Germline loops: CDR1 DFQATT, CDR2 SNEGSKA (reference sequence). V was pared by 5 bases and J by 3 bases, with 17 bases between. The CDR3 totals 15 residues. As DNA, the CDR3 is TGCAGTGCTGGAGGACGCCCGCGGATCTACAATGAGCAGTTCTTC. Translation gives CSAGGRPRIYNEQFF.

The table lists this clonotype with many counts. The J gene is TRBJ2-7, the V gene TRBV28; D possibly corresponds to TRBD1 (6 bases). Germline V lookup: CDR1 MDHEN, CDR2 SYDVKM. Trimming removed 6 bases at V and 5 bases at J, with 14 bases between. This CDR3 comprises 13 residues. The CDR3 coding sequence is TGTGCCAGCAGCCGAGACAGGAGTGACGAGCAGTACTTC. Its translation: CASSRDRSDEQYF.